A single sample is the source of the 26 T cell receptor beta chains below, sequenced in a study of Ad26.COV2.S vaccination and SARS-CoV-2 variants. Sequencing used immunoSEQ multiplex PCR; TCRdb keeps in-frame clones, though not all of them. The sample comprises approximately 400,000 clones, roughly four fifths of which are singletons, and just under 7.5% rests with the top ten. Treatment given: roughly 18 received Ad26.COV2.S at low or high dose, single or two shots; 5 received placebo; per-sample allocation not given. It was on day 63 after the first vaccine or placebo injection that samples were taken. The input for sequencing was peripheral blood, taken in a trial of Ad26.COV2.S vaccine versus placebo. The source is a person between 18 and 65 years old who received the Ad26.COV2.S COVID-19 vaccine or a placebo.

The gene calls are TRBV5-6 and TRBJ2-7; no clear D. In germline, CDR1 is SGHDT, CDR2 YYEEEE. Between the trimmed V and J ends, which lost 2 bases and 3 bases, there was a span of 15 bases. There are 15 residues in the CDR3. CDR3 residues: CASSFLPGRRYEQYF. CDR3 nucleotides: TGTGCCAGCAGCTTCCTTCCAGGCCGTCGCTACGAGCAGTACTTC.

V and J are TRBV5-6 and TRBJ2-3; 10 bases agree with TRBD1. V was pared by 2 bases and J by 5 bases, with 14 bases of the junction left unmatched. The germline V gene has CDR1 SGHDT and CDR2 YYEEEE. The CDR3 runs 18 residues. The CDR3 DNA follows: TGTGCCAGCAGCTTAAGGGGCGGGGACAGGGGCCCGGGAGATACGCAGTATTTT. It is translated as CASSLRGGDRGPGDTQYF.

CDR3 bases: TGCGCCAGCAGCCTTTTCTCTGGGGCCAACGTCCTGACTTTC. As protein: CASSLFSGANVLTF. The chain combines TRBV4-1 with TRBJ2-6; D is uncertain. V dropped 4 bases and J dropped 0 bases, with 4 bases sitting between them. This CDR3 contains 14 residues. Germline V gives CDR1 MGHRA, CDR2 YSYEKL.

This chain links TRBV27 with TRBJ2-4; no clear D gene. CDR3 length equals 14 residues. Trimming cost V 4 bases and J 5 bases, with 12 bases left between them. CDR1 is MNHEY, CDR2 SMNVEV, per germline (reference sequence). The CDR3 sequence is CASSSIWVQNIQYF. In nucleotides, the CDR3 is TGTGCCAGCAGTTCTATCTGGGTCCAAAACATTCAGTACTTC.

This clone has a handful of counts. V gene TRBV24-1 combines with J gene TRBJ2-5; D is perhaps TRBD1 or TRBD2 (5 bases each). The germline gives CDR1 KGHDR, CDR2 SFDVKD. The V and J ends lost 9 bases and 5 bases respectively, with 9 bases between them. The CDR3 is 11 amino acids. This CDR3 is CATGDGETQYF. The DNA of the CDR3 is TGTGCCACCGGGGACGGGGAGACCCAGTACTTC.

In this sample, this clone turned up once. The V call is TRBV11-2, the J call TRBJ2-7, with D possibly being TRBD1 (6 bases). The V end was cut by 5 bases, the J end by 5 bases, with 25 bases between. The V gene's germline CDR1 is SGHAT and CDR2 FQNNGV. This CDR3 spans 17 amino acids. This CDR3 is CASSLRQVVLFADEQYF. The CDR3 nucleotides are TGTGCCAGCAGCCTCCGACAGGTCGTACTCTTTGCGGACGAGCAGTACTTC. The whole variable domain, remainder taken from reference TRBV11-2 and TRBJ2-7, is EAGVAQSPRYKIIEKRQSVAFWCNPISGHATLYWYQQILGQGPKLLIQFQNNGVVDDSQLPKDRFSAERLKGVDSTLKIQPAKLEDSAVYLCASSLRQVVLFADEQYFGPGTRLTVT.

V is TRBV15 and J is TRBJ2-7, with D perhaps matching TRBD1 (6 bases). This CDR3 has 18 amino acids. Germline loops: CDR1 LNHNV, CDR2 YYDKDF (reference sequence). V lost 0 bases and J lost 4, with 22 bases in between. The CDR3 DNA reads as TGTGCCACCAGCAGAGAGAGGCATATCCGGGACACTCAATACGAGCAGTACTTC. Protein product: CATSRERHIRDTQYEQYF. Complete variable domain (other parts from reference TRBV15 and TRBJ2-7): DAMVIQNPRYQVTQFGKPVTLSCSQTLNHNVMYWYQQKSSQAPKLLFHYYDKDFNNEADTPDNFQSRRPNTSFCFLDIRSPGLGDTAMYLCATSRERHIRDTQYEQYFGPGTRLTVT.

CDR3 sequence: CASSPALAGVYEQYF. CDR3 DNA sequence: TGTGCCAGCAGCCCCGCACTAGCGGGAGTCTACGAGCAGTACTTC. The genes are TRBV4-2 and TRBJ2-7; TRBD2 aligns across 11 bases. The CDR3 is 15 amino acids. From germline, CDR1 is LGHNA and CDR2 YNFKEQ. The ends lost 4 bases at V and 3 bases at J; junction bases unmatched: 5.

This sequence joins TRBV4-2 and TRBJ1-4, with no clear D. V gave up 0 bases and J gave up 8 bases, with 13 bases separating them. This CDR3 region has 15 residues. Germline CDR1 and CDR2: LGHNA and YNFKEQ. This chain's CDR3 is CASSQDRGLREKLFF. CDR3 sequence (DNA): TGTGCCAGCAGCCAAGATCGCGGACTACGGGAAAAACTGTTTTTT.

CDR3 bases: TGTGCCAGCAGCTTAGGAGGCCAGGGCTATGGCTACACCTTC. The encoded protein is CASSLGGQGYGYTF. V and J are TRBV7-9 and TRBJ1-2, with D possibly being TRBD1 (5 bases). Looked up from germline, CDR1 is SEHNR and CDR2 is FQNEAQ (reference sequence). V lost 1 base and J 4 bases, leaving 10 bases between the germline ends. CDR3 size: 14 residues.

The J gene is TRBJ2-5, the V gene TRBV28, with 9 bases fitting TRBD1. V was clipped by 6 bases and J by 4 bases; unmatched bases: 9. CDR1 MDHEN and CDR2 SYDVKM come from the germline V gene. The CDR3 is 15 residues long. The DNA of the CDR3 is TGTGCCAGCAGCTTGGACAGGGGACGGGCAGAGACCCAGTACTTC. Its protein product is CASSLDRGRAETQYF.

The chain recombines TRBV12-3 or TRBV12-4 with TRBJ1-2; D is unclear. Between the trimmed V and J ends, which lost 7 bases and 9 bases, there was a span of 12 bases. This CDR3 is built from 11 residues. The CDR3 region has the DNA TGTGCCAGCACCCTTCGCGGGAGCTACACCTTC. Encoded protein: CASTLRGSYTF.

V and J are TRBV18 and TRBJ2-3; either TRBD1 or TRBD2 may supply D (5 bases each). V dropped 3 bases and J dropped 9 bases, with 19 bases sitting between them. The CDR3 has 15 residues. The germline gives CDR1 KGHSH, CDR2 LQKENI. As DNA, the CDR3 is TGTGCCAGCTCACCCCCGGTGGGACGAGACGGGACGCAGTATTTT. Residues: CASSPPVGRDGTQYF. The entire variable domain, with the rest obtained from reference TRBV18 and TRBJ2-3, is as follows: NAGVMQNPRHLVRRRGQEARLRCSPMKGHSHVYWYRQLPEEGLKFMVYLQKENIIDESGMPKERFSAEFPKEGPSILRIQQVVRGDSAAYFCASSPPVGRDGTQYFGPGTRLTVL.

The rearrangement joins TRBV5-1 to TRBJ2-6, with 9 bases that match TRBD1. The CDR3 has 20 residues. Germline-derived CDR1 and CDR2 are SGHRS and YFSETQ. Losses at the gene ends were 4 bases for V and 2 bases for J; bases not matched to a gene: 16. DNA of the CDR3: TGCGCCAGCAGCCGGTGGCCCTGGACAGGGGTAGAAGCTGGGGCCAACGTCCTGACTTTC. Translated, it gives CASSRWPWTGVEAGANVLTF.

There are a few counts of this clone. The same CDR3 arises from other DNA sequences in this sample as well. J is TRBJ1-2 and V is TRBV4-1; no firm D call. The germline V gene has CDR1 MGHRA and CDR2 YSYEKL. With 0 bases removed from V and 8 bases from J, the gap between germline ends came to 7 bases. There are 12 residues in the CDR3. CDR3 sequence: CASSQDRVGYTF. Written as DNA, the CDR3 is TGCGCCAGCAGCCAAGATAGGGTGGGCTACACCTTC.

The table lists this clone with a few counts. The V call is TRBV11-3, the J call TRBJ1-2; D might be TRBD1 (5 bases). The ends were cut back, 11 bases at V and 3 bases at J, with 16 bases in the middle. This CDR3 contains 13 residues. The V gene's germline CDR1 is SGHNT and CDR2 YENEEA. Written as DNA, the CDR3 is TGTGCCCAGCTCGGGGACGGGGACTATGGCTACACCTTC. Its translation is CAQLGDGDYGYTF.

The CDR3 DNA is TGTGCCAGCAGCTTGTTTGCAGGGCCGGGGTTTCGGTCACCCCTCCACTTT. Translating gives CASSLFAGPGFRSPLHF. The chain carries TRBV11-2 and TRBJ1-6; possibly TRBD1 for D (5 bases). The CDR3 runs 17 residues. The germline V and J ends were trimmed by 3 bases and 10 bases, with 22 bases remaining between them. CDR1 and CDR2 (germline): SGHAT, FQNNGV.

CDR3 in amino acids: CASSSLEDVTQETQYF. The CDR3 nucleotides are TGTGCCAGCAGCTCCCTCGAGGACGTTACACAAGAGACCCAGTACTTC. The J gene is TRBJ2-5, the V gene TRBV7-9; D unclear. Germline lookup yields CDR1 SEHNR and CDR2 FQNEAQ (reference sequence). The CDR3 runs to 16 residues. Trimming stripped 4 bases from V and 2 bases from J, with 17 bases between.

The chain combines TRBV9 with TRBJ2-7; D possibly corresponds to TRBD2 (6 bases). Germline lookup yields CDR1 SGDLS and CDR2 YYNGEE. V gave up 4 bases and J gave up 3 bases, with 20 bases separating them. The CDR3 spans 16 residues. The CDR3 loop is CASSPTVAGIIYEQYF. The CDR3 nucleotides read TGTGCCAGCAGCCCTACCGTGGCGGGGATAATCTACGAGCAGTACTTC.

The genes are TRBV7-8 and TRBJ2-3; possibly TRBD1 for D (5 bases). The CDR3 totals 12 residues. Germline CDR1 is SGHVS and CDR2 is FQNEAQ. Deletions cut 5 bases from V and 5 bases from J, with 8 bases between. The CDR3 DNA reads TGTGCCAGCAGCCCAGACAGAGATACGCAGTATTTT. It specifies CASSPDRDTQYF. The full variable domain, with the rest looked up from reference TRBV7-8 and TRBJ2-3, is GAGVSQSPRYKVAKRGQDVALRCDPISGHVSLFWYQQALGQGPEFLTYFQNEAQLDKSGLPSDRFFAERPEGSVSTLKIQRTQQEDSAVYLCASSPDRDTQYFGPGTRLTVL.

In the case of this clone: This CDR3 is also generated by other DNA sequences in the sample. The V call is TRBV5-1, the J call TRBJ2-5, with 10 bases identical to TRBD2. V lost 2 bases, J lost 3 bases, and 1 base stayed unmatched. The CDR3 has 14 amino acids. Per germline, CDR1 SGHRS and CDR2 YFSETQ. The chain's CDR3 is CASSFGLAEETQYF. CDR3 in DNA: TGCGCCAGCAGCTTCGGACTAGCGGAAGAGACCCAGTACTTC.

This clone was picked up a small number of times. V and J are TRBV9 and TRBJ2-2; D ambiguous. Trimming cost V 4 bases and J 6 bases, with 10 bases left between them. The CDR3 is 13 amino acids. Germline CDR1 and CDR2: SGDLS and YYNGEE. Here the CDR3 reads CASSRRSAGELFF. DNA of the CDR3: TGTGCCAGCAGCCGCAGGTCTGCCGGGGAGCTGTTTTTT.

The chain uses TRBV18 and TRBJ1-1, with 7 positions matching TRBD1. In germline, CDR1 is KGHSH, CDR2 LQKENI. This CDR3 is 13 amino acids long. The junction had 4 bases not matched to a gene; V was cut back by 4 bases and J by 5 bases. This chain's CDR3 is CASSQTGKTEAFF. The CDR3 coding sequence is TGTGCCAGCTCACAGACAGGGAAGACTGAAGCTTTCTTT.

The chain links TRBV5-1 to TRBJ2-5, with a possible D match to TRBD1 (6 bases). This CDR3 has 15 residues. V was cut by 0 bases and J by 2 bases, with 11 bases left in between. Germline values: CDR1 SGHRS, CDR2 YFSETQ. CDR3 nucleotide sequence: TGCGCCAGCAGCTTGGGGGGGCCACCTCAAGAGACCCAGTACTTC. Translation: CASSLGGPPQETQYF.

This chain connects TRBV7-9 to TRBJ1-2, with D possibly TRBD1 on 6 matching bases. Trimming removed 5 bases from V and 8 bases from J, with 24 bases in between. This CDR3 spans 16 amino acids. Per germline, CDR1 SEHNR and CDR2 FQNEAQ (reference sequence). Written as DNA, the CDR3 is TGTGCCAGCAGCCAGGGGTGGGCAGGGGCCGATCGGGGCTACACCTTC. This codes for CASSQGWAGADRGYTF.

This clone was observed a few times. Sequence at one end of the junction differs from germline and may be a read error. The chain joins TRBV4-1 to TRBJ2-7; 8 bases are shared with TRBD2. In germline, CDR1 is MGHRA, CDR2 YSYEKL. The length of the CDR3 is 15 residues. The CDR3 DNA reads TGCGCCAGCACCCAATGGGGGACTAGCTCCTACGAGCAGTACTTC. Translating it yields CASTQWGTSSYEQYF.